These 5 T cell receptor beta chains originate from one sample sequenced in a study of shared clonotypes between healthy human individuals. Method: immunoSEQ multiplex PCR; TCRdb's copy keeps in-frame clones and lacks some. Of roughly 650,000 clones listed, 97% are singletons. Sequencing used naive CD4+ T cells sorted from blood. Regarding subset: CD45RA+ positively selected. Every receptor here comes from a woman aged 25-40 years in good health.

The CDR3 bases are TGCGCCAGCAGGGTGAGCGGGAGGGTGTACGAGCAGTACTTC. It codes for CASRVSGRVYEQYF. The chain joins TRBV5-1 to TRBJ2-7; 10 nucleotides line up with TRBD2. The ends lost 5 bases at V and 4 bases at J; junction bases unmatched: 6. CDR1 and CDR2 (germline): SGHRS, YFSETQ. CDR3 length: 14 residues.

This clone was counted once. This chain uses TRBV5-6 with TRBJ2-7; TRBD1 matches at 7 bases. This CDR3 spans 14 amino acids. CDR1 and CDR2 from the germline V gene are SGHDT and YYEEEE. The junction had 6 bases not matched to a gene; V was cut back by 4 bases and J by 2 bases. The CDR3 bases are TGTGCCAGCAGCGCACAGGGGTTCGCCTACGAGCAGTACTTC. Translating gives CASSAQGFAYEQYF.

V usage is TRBV10-3 and J usage is TRBJ2-7; unclear D gene. Trimming removed 10 bases from V and 2 bases from J, with 15 bases in between. Germline CDR1 reads ENHRY; CDR2 reads SYGVKD. The CDR3 is made up of 13 amino acids. CDR3 region: CATVSKAAYEQYF. DNA of the CDR3: TGTGCCACCGTCTCTAAGGCGGCCTACGAGCAGTACTTC.

In this sample, this clone turned up once. The chain couples TRBV6-1 to TRBJ1-4; D gene ambiguous. This CDR3 is 15 amino acids long. Germline CDR1 is MNHNS and CDR2 is SASEGT. The V end lost 6 bases, the J end lost 8 bases, and 19 bases lay between the germline ends. The CDR3 reads CASSANGEWREKLFF. The DNA of the CDR3 is TGTGCCAGCAGCGCTAATGGGGAATGGAGAGAAAAACTGTTTTTT.

This sequence joins TRBV14 and TRBJ2-3; a possible D gene is TRBD2 (6 bases). The CDR3 is 18 amino acids. V was clipped by 4 bases and J by 2 bases, with 22 bases between them. Germline assignment: CDR1 SGHDN and CDR2 FVKESK. CDR3 loop: CASSLLRDSGGLTDTQYF. CDR3 DNA sequence: TGTGCCAGCAGCCTCCTCCGGGACTCCGGAGGTCTCACAGATACGCAGTATTTT.